One sample yielded the 28 T cell receptor beta chains listed below, sequenced in a study of shared clonotypes between healthy human individuals. Data came from immunoSEQ multiplex PCR; TCRdb stores just in-frame clones and leaves some out. The table has about 380,000 clones, just over 95% seen once; the top ten hold about 0.32%. Material for sequencing was memory CD8+ T cells sorted from blood. Subset denoted: CD45RO+ cells pooled with CCR7-negative TemRA cells. The source of these receptors is a young man in good health.

V usage is TRBV19 and J usage is TRBJ2-3, with TRBD2 identical over 14 bases. Per the germline V gene, CDR1 is LNHDA and CDR2 is SQIVND (reference sequence). This CDR3 spans 16 amino acids. J was trimmed by 0 bases and V by 5 bases; bases with no gene match: 1. CDR3 in DNA: TGTGCCAGTAGTCGACTAGCGGGAGGGAGCACAGATACGCAGTATTTT. It translates to CASSRLAGGSTDTQYF. Drawing the rest from reference TRBV19 and TRBJ2-3, the complete variable domain is DGGITQSPKYLFRKEGQNVTLSCEQNLNHDAMYWYRQDPGQGLRLIYYSQIVNDFQKGDIAEGYSVSREKKESFPLTVTSAQKNPTAFYLCASSRLAGGSTDTQYFGPGTRLTVL.

This chain joins TRBV19 and TRBJ2-7; TRBD1 agrees at 7 bases. V shed 7 bases and J 2 bases; nucleotides not matched to a gene: 14. CDR1 and CDR2 (germline): LNHDA, SQIVND (reference sequence). This CDR3 region has 16 residues. The CDR3 loop is CASIPNRGGSTYEQYF. CDR3 coding DNA: TGTGCCAGTATTCCGAATAGAGGGGGCTCTACCTACGAGCAGTACTTC. The full variable domain, with the rest looked up from reference TRBV19 and TRBJ2-7, is DGGITQSPKYLFRKEGQNVTLSCEQNLNHDAMYWYRQDPGQGLRLIYYSQIVNDFQKGDIAEGYSVSREKKESFPLTVTSAQKNPTAFYLCASIPNRGGSTYEQYFGPGTRLTVT.

The chain couples TRBV18 to TRBJ2-7; 9 bases fit TRBD1. V dropped 3 bases and J dropped 5; count of bases not matched to a gene: 8. The germline CDR1 and CDR2 sequences are KGHSH and LQKENI. The CDR3 is 15 amino acids. Here the CDR3 reads CASSPTGTGTHEQYF. Written as DNA, the CDR3 is TGTGCCAGCTCACCTACCGGGACAGGGACTCACGAGCAGTACTTC.

This chain uses TRBV5-1 with TRBJ2-1; D is unclear. This CDR3 spans 14 amino acids. V lost 7 bases and J lost 1, with 12 bases in between. Per the germline V gene, CDR1 is SGHRS and CDR2 is YFSETQ. The CDR3 loop is CASSYRSSYNEQFF. CDR3 sequence (DNA): TGCGCCAGCTCTTATAGATCTTCCTACAATGAGCAGTTCTTC.

This rearrangement joins TRBV15 to TRBJ2-5; 10 bases fit TRBD2. From germline, CDR1 is LNHNV and CDR2 YYDKDF (reference sequence). This CDR3 region has 17 residues. J gave up 5 bases and V 0 bases, and 9 bases lay outside the gene matches. The CDR3 reads CATSRDPAGGPRETQYF. CDR3 coding DNA: TGTGCCACCAGCAGAGATCCAGCGGGAGGGCCGAGGGAGACCCAGTACTTC.

J is TRBJ2-7 and V is TRBV4-2; TRBD2 matches 7 bases. Unmatched junction bases numbered 8, after V lost 1 base and J lost 2 bases. Germline loops: CDR1 LGHNA, CDR2 YNFKEQ. The CDR3 covers 16 residues. CDR3: CASSQVGGAGPYEQYF. The CDR3 DNA sequence: TGTGCCAGCAGCCAAGTGGGGGGAGCGGGGCCCTACGAGCAGTACTTC.

V is TRBV29-1 and J is TRBJ1-1, with D unclear. Germline CDR1 and CDR2: SQVTM and ANQGSEA. This CDR3 has 14 residues. Trimming removed 7 bases from V and 1 base from J, with 16 bases in between. Here the CDR3 DNA reads TGCAGCGCCCGGCAACGACTGGGGAACACTGAAGCTTTCTTT. Protein: CSARQRLGNTEAFF. The full variable domain, rest sourced from reference TRBV29-1 and TRBJ1-1, is SAVISQKPSRDICQRGTSLTIQCQVDSQVTMMFWYRQQPGQSLTLIATANQGSEATYESGFVIDKFPISRPNLTFSTLTVSNMSPEDSSIYLCSARQRLGNTEAFFGQGTRLTVV.

The chain has TRBV19 and TRBJ2-7; D is perhaps TRBD1 or TRBD2 (6 bases each). This CDR3 has 15 amino acids. CDR1 is LNHDA, CDR2 SQIVND, per germline (reference sequence). Trimming took 3 bases from V and 1 from J, leaving 13 bases between them. CDR3 sequence reads: CASSIGGGRSYEQYF. CDR3 in DNA: TGTGCCAGTAGTATTGGAGGGGGGCGGTCCTACGAGCAGTACTTC.

The chain is built from TRBV30 and TRBJ2-1; 7 nucleotides agree with TRBD2. CDR1 is GTSNPN, CDR2 SVGIG, per germline (reference sequence). Trimming at V came to 4 bases and at J to 8 bases, leaving 14 bases not matched to a gene. The CDR3 totals 15 residues. The CDR3 is CAWKRREGRLDEQFF. DNA of the CDR3: TGTGCCTGGAAACGGAGGGAGGGGAGATTAGATGAGCAGTTCTTC. The complete variable domain, with remaining parts taken from reference TRBV30 and TRBJ2-1, reads SQTIHQWPATLVQPVGSPLSLECTVEGTSNPNLYWYRQAAGRGLQLLFYSVGIGQISSEVPQNLSASRPQDRQFILSSKKLLLSDSGFYLCAWKRREGRLDEQFFGPGTRLTVL.

V and J are TRBV6-7 and TRBJ1-3; D perhaps matches TRBD1 (5 bases). TRBV6-7 has ORF status, its function being uncertain. The CDR3 contains 14 residues. V was pared by 6 bases and J by 0 bases, with 9 bases between. In DNA form, the CDR3 reads TGTGCCAGCAGGCAGGGTCACTCTGGAAACACCATATATTTT. Its protein product is CASRQGHSGNTIYF.

A remark on this clone: This sample also contains other DNA sequences that code for the same CDR3. Here the CDR3 DNA reads TGTGCCAGCAGCCCGGACACAGATACGCAGTATTTT. Translated: CASSPDTDTQYF. This sequence joins TRBV28 and TRBJ2-3; D ambiguous. This CDR3 is 12 amino acids long. Trimming pared 6 bases from V and 2 bases from J, leaving 6 bases between. Germline lookup yields CDR1 MDHEN and CDR2 SYDVKM.

The chain uses TRBV2 and TRBJ1-1, with D possibly being TRBD1 (5 bases). The CDR3 has 17 amino acids. Germline V gene sequence: CDR1 SNHLY, CDR2 FYNNEI. Trimming shortened V by 4 bases and J by 1 base, and 19 bases separated the two germline ends. CDR3 DNA sequence: TGTGCCAGCAGTGTTAAGGGGAGAGGGAGAAGGAACACTGAAGCTTTCTTT. Translated: CASSVKGRGRRNTEAFF.

The CDR3 spells CASSLGGSKETQYF. The CDR3 DNA reads as TGCGCCAGCAGCCTTGGGGGAAGTAAAGAGACCCAGTACTTC. This sequence joins TRBV10-1 and TRBJ2-5; D tentatively reads TRBD1 or TRBD2 (5 bases each). The germline CDR1 and CDR2 sequences are WNHNN and SYGVQD (reference sequence). Trimming left V 6 bases short and J 3 bases short, with 14 bases between. The CDR3 runs to 14 residues.

This chain connects TRBV6-6 to TRBJ1-5, with 8 bases matching TRBD1. The CDR3 totals 14 residues. Per germline, CDR1 MNHNY and CDR2 SVGAGI (reference sequence). V was clipped by 0 bases and J by 6 bases; unmatched bases: 1. CDR3 protein: CASSYSTGVQPQHF. The CDR3 DNA is TGTGCCAGCAGTTACTCGACAGGGGTTCAGCCCCAGCATTTT.

J is TRBJ1-2 and V is TRBV29-1; no clear D. Germline CDR1 is SQVTM and CDR2 is ANQGSEA. V was shortened by 6 bases and J by 8 bases, with 13 bases between the two germline ends. The CDR3 is 11 amino acids. The CDR3 spells CSVRGASGYTF. The CDR3 nucleotides are TGCAGCGTACGGGGAGCGAGCGGCTACACCTTC.

The V gene is TRBV30, the J gene TRBJ1-6; D uncertain. Germline V gene sequence: CDR1 GTSNPN, CDR2 SVGIG (reference sequence). The ends were cut back, 4 bases at V and 9 bases at J, with 13 bases in the middle. This CDR3 comprises 13 residues. The CDR3 reads CAWNRVASSPLHF. For the CDR3, the DNA is TGTGCCTGGAACCGGGTGGCGTCTTCACCCCTCCACTTT.

The chain employs TRBV27 and TRBJ2-7, with 8 positions matching TRBD1. The CDR3 is 14 residues long. Per germline, CDR1 MNHEY and CDR2 SMNVEV (reference sequence). Trimming cost V 6 bases and J 2 bases; bases outside gene matches: 6. The CDR3 loop is CASSPGTGPYEQYF. For the CDR3, the DNA is TGTGCCAGCAGCCCCGGGACAGGACCCTACGAGCAGTACTTC.

The genes are TRBV10-1 and TRBJ1-1; D remains ambiguous. Germline CDR1 reads WNHNN; CDR2 reads SYGVQD (reference sequence). Trimming removed 3 bases from V and 3 bases from J, with 17 bases in between. The CDR3 extends over 16 amino acids. CDR3 residues: CASSEGGMKAYTEAFF. The CDR3 DNA is TGCGCCAGCAGTGAAGGAGGAATGAAAGCGTACACTGAAGCTTTCTTT.

The J gene is TRBJ2-1, the V gene TRBV5-1, with 7 bases lining up with TRBD2. V was clipped by 1 base and J by 2 bases; unmatched bases: 0. CDR3 length: 14 residues. Germline V gene data show CDR1 as SGHRS and CDR2 as YFSETQ. The CDR3 nucleotides read TGCGCCAGCAGCTTGACTAGCGCCTACAATGAGCAGTTCTTC. This encodes CASSLTSAYNEQFF.

The chain has TRBV5-4 and TRBJ2-5; the match to TRBD2 covers 14 bases. Per germline, CDR1 SGHNT and CDR2 YYREEE (reference sequence). Trimming at V came to 4 bases and at J to 3 bases, leaving 11 bases not matched to a gene. This CDR3 is built from 18 residues. The CDR3 DNA is TGTGCCAGCAGCCCGCGACTAGCGGGAGGGTATCCGAAAGAGACCCAGTACTTC. It encodes CASSPRLAGGYPKETQYF.

This rearrangement joins TRBV5-1 to TRBJ2-1; D remains ambiguous. Trimming shortened V by 3 bases and J by 9 bases, and 13 bases separated the two germline ends. The CDR3 covers 13 residues. Germline V gene sequence: CDR1 SGHRS, CDR2 YFSETQ. CDR3 sequence: CASSSPAKGEQFF. The CDR3 region has the DNA TGCGCCAGCAGCTCCCCAGCCAAGGGTGAGCAGTTCTTC.

The chain employs TRBV10-3 and TRBJ2-7; D is undetermined. The CDR3 covers 11 residues. Trimming cost V 4 bases and J 2 bases, with 3 bases left between them. Germline CDR1 ENHRY, CDR2 SYGVKD. CDR3 loop: CAISAAYEQYF. CDR3 nucleotide sequence: TGTGCCATCAGTGCCGCCTACGAGCAGTACTTC.

The V and J genes are TRBV30 and TRBJ1-1; D remains ambiguous. The V gene lost 7 bases and the J gene lost 8 bases, with 11 bases spanning the gap. The CDR3 is 10 amino acids. The germline CDR1 and CDR2 sequences are GTSNPN and SVGIG (reference sequence). As DNA, the CDR3 is TGTGCCTCCCCCGGGCCGGAAGCTTTCTTT. As protein: CASPGPEAFF.

The chain links TRBV7-3 to TRBJ2-5; unclear D gene. Per the germline V gene, CDR1 is SGHTA and CDR2 is FQGTGA. The CDR3 sequence is 15 residues long. Trimming pared 0 bases from V and 4 bases from J, leaving 12 bases between. The chain's CDR3 is CASSLTAELGETQYF. The DNA for the CDR3 is TGTGCCAGCAGCTTAACCGCAGAGCTCGGAGAGACCCAGTACTTC.

This clone was detected once. The chain has TRBV25-1 and TRBJ2-3; 14 bases are a match to TRBD2. Trimming removed 2 bases from V and 4 bases from J; junction bases left unmatched: 8. Germline assignment: CDR1 MGHDK and CDR2 SYGVNS. The CDR3 is 18 residues long. CDR3 sequence reads: CASSETKWTSGRPDTQYF. CDR3 bases: TGTGCCAGCAGTGAAACGAAATGGACTAGCGGGAGGCCAGATACGCAGTATTTT.

The chain joins TRBV2 to TRBJ2-1; no reliable D call. Between the trimmed V and J ends, which lost 6 bases and 3 bases, there was a span of 3 bases. The CDR3 runs 11 residues. Germline loops: CDR1 SNHLY, CDR2 FYNNEI. DNA of the CDR3: TGTGCCAGCAGAGGCTACAATGAGCAGTTCTTC. It specifies CASRGYNEQFF.

This chain uses TRBV6-5 with TRBJ2-1, with 14 nucleotides matching TRBD2. CDR1 is MNHEY and CDR2 is SVGAGI in the germline V gene. This CDR3 is 16 amino acids long. With V trimmed by 4 bases and J by 7 bases, 6 bases remained unmatched. The CDR3 DNA follows: TGTGCCAGCAGTTCCCCCGGGACTAGCGGGAGTAATGAGCAGTTCTTC. Translated: CASSSPGTSGSNEQFF.

The CDR3 sequence is CASSTLMGAHGYTF. The DNA for the CDR3 is TGTGCCAGCAGTACCTTAATGGGGGCGCACGGCTACACCTTC. This chain uses TRBV6-5 with TRBJ1-2, with D tentatively TRBD1 (6 bases). The germline gives CDR1 MNHEY, CDR2 SVGAGI. The CDR3 sequence is 14 residues long. The V end lost 5 bases, the J end lost 8 bases, and 18 bases lay between the germline ends.